The TCR beta chain described here comes from a study of T-cell reconstitution after alpha-beta-depleted transplantation in children. Study-level points and caveats: In some patients, recipient T cells and intrathymic progenitors surviving conditioning explained high day-60 diversity. By about two months after transplant, alpha-beta T cells reportedly arose from several hundred graft clones that had expanded.

At least ten counts were recorded for this clonotype. Its antigen is currently unknown. This CDR3 contains 16 residues. Trimming cost V 3 bases and J 4 bases, with 15 bases left between them. The germline gives CDR1 SGHTA, CDR2 FQGNSA. Unique molecular identifiers were incorporated into the prepared TCRbeta library. TCRdb called the PCR reads again in MiXCR, with one record for every CDR3 protein. The sample yields 250,000 to 400,000 distinct CDR3 sequences, roughly 25% seen once. This chain links TRBV7-2 with TRBJ2-2, with D possibly TRBD2 on 6 matching bases. The sequence was obtained from a male patient aged 5 to 17 who had a stem cell transplant for acute lymphoblastic leukemia, so the T cells may come from the graft donor. The source was PBMCs, mostly from graft donor cells, collected 180 days after TCRalphabeta/CD19-depleted stem cell transplant. CDR3 bases: TGTGCCAGCAGCTTCGGGGGAACCATGACCACCGGGGAGCTGTTTTTT. This translates into CASSFGGTMTTGELFF.